These 21 T cell receptor beta chains were sequenced from one sample in a study of beta chain features in type 1 diabetes. Every isolated RNA sample was fully reverse transcribed, so sequencing captured expressed TCRB transcripts. Only in-frame clones appear in the TCRdb table, and some are missing; sequencing was by immunoSEQ multiplex PCR. The table shows some 360,000 clones, with around a fifth occurring only once. Sequencing input: naive CD4+ T cells from blood. The receptors were sampled from a woman between 18 and 29 years old in good health.

This clone has only a few counts. The V call is TRBV2, the J call TRBJ2-3, with D perhaps matching TRBD1 (6 bases). The CDR3 has 12 amino acids. V was trimmed by 6 bases and J by 4 bases, leaving 8 bases between them. Per germline, CDR1 SNHLY and CDR2 FYNNEI. The CDR3 is CASRQGSDTQYF. The CDR3 DNA reads TGTGCCAGCAGACAGGGATCAGATACGCAGTATTTT.

The chain joins TRBV7-9 to TRBJ2-3, with D possibly TRBD1 on 6 matching bases. The germline V gene has CDR1 SEHNR and CDR2 FQNEAQ (reference sequence). The germline V and J ends were trimmed by 0 bases and 2 bases, with 12 bases remaining between them. CDR3 length: 16 amino acids. Here the CDR3 DNA reads TGTGCCAGCAGCTTAGCCAACAGGGCAGACACAGATACGCAGTATTTT. Translation gives CASSLANRADTDTQYF.

The chain is built from TRBV28 and TRBJ1-1; D is unclear. Germline lookup yields CDR1 MDHEN and CDR2 SYDVKM. The V end lost 1 base, the J end lost 0 bases, and 3 bases lay between the germline ends. This CDR3 comprises 13 residues. DNA of the CDR3: TGTGCCAGCAGTTTATCAGTGAACACTGAAGCTTTCTTT. Translated: CASSLSVNTEAFF.

The chain recombines TRBV30 with TRBJ1-5; D is uncertain. The CDR3 extends over 16 amino acids. Germline CDR1 GTSNPN, CDR2 SVGIG (reference sequence). Trimming stripped 2 bases from V and 1 base from J, with 15 bases between. This chain's CDR3 is CAWSRGNTHSNQPQHF. The CDR3, as DNA: TGTGCCTGGAGTCGGGGAAATACACACAGCAATCAGCCCCAGCATTTT.

The gene calls are TRBV18 and TRBJ2-7; 7 nucleotides align to TRBD1. V lost 6 bases to trimming and J lost 2 bases; unmatched junction nucleotides: 7. Germline V gene data show CDR1 as KGHSH and CDR2 as LQKENI. This CDR3 region has 14 residues. The chain's CDR3 is CASSPGTATYEQYF. The DNA for the CDR3 is TGTGCCAGCTCCCCGGGGACAGCTACCTACGAGCAGTACTTC. Combining the CDR3 with reference TRBV18 and TRBJ2-7 gives the whole variable domain NAGVMQNPRHLVRRRGQEARLRCSPMKGHSHVYWYRQLPEEGLKFMVYLQKENIIDESGMPKERFSAEFPKEGPSILRIQQVVRGDSAAYFCASSPGTATYEQYFGPGTRLTVT.

The CDR3 loop is CSARGGTYEQYF. For the CDR3, the DNA is TGCAGCGCCCGAGGGGGAACCTACGAGCAGTACTTC. The chain uses TRBV29-1 and TRBJ2-7; the D gene is possibly TRBD1 (6 bases). Trimming stripped 7 bases from V and 2 bases from J, with 12 bases between. CDR3 length: 12 residues. Germline V gene lookup returns CDR1 SQVTM and CDR2 ANQGSEA.

The rearrangement joins TRBV6-5 to TRBJ2-5; 9 bases fit TRBD1. V shed 6 bases, J shed 5 bases, and the junction held 4 bases outside the gene matches. The CDR3 length is 13 residues. Germline V lookup: CDR1 MNHEY, CDR2 SVGAGI. CDR3 sequence reads: CASRPGQGETQYF. CDR3 coding DNA: TGTGCCAGCAGGCCGGGACAGGGTGAGACCCAGTACTTC.

J is TRBJ2-1 and V is TRBV5-4; the D is unclear. Germline CDR1 SGHNT, CDR2 YYREEE (reference sequence). Deletions cut 4 bases from V and 5 bases from J, with 13 bases between. CDR3 size: 14 residues. CDR3 sequence reads: CASSAMTFHNEQFF. The DNA for the CDR3 is TGTGCCAGCAGCGCCATGACTTTTCACAATGAGCAGTTCTTC.

This clone turned up a few times. The V gene is TRBV30, the J gene TRBJ1-1, with D maybe TRBD1 (6 bases). Trimming removed 6 bases from V and 5 bases from J, with 19 bases in between. CDR3 length: 14 residues. Per germline, CDR1 GTSNPN and CDR2 SVGIG (reference sequence). The CDR3 sequence is CACTRGQTGTEAFF. CDR3 nucleotides: TGTGCCTGCACTCGCGGACAGACCGGGACTGAAGCTTTCTTT.

This clone was detected a few times. The rearrangement uses TRBV9 and TRBJ2-5, with D perhaps matching TRBD2 (6 bases). This CDR3 spans 13 amino acids. The germline gives CDR1 SGDLS, CDR2 YYNGEE. The V gene lost 0 bases and the J gene lost 5 bases, with 8 bases spanning the gap. CDR3 bases: TGTGCCAGCAGCGTAGGGGAGGCGGAGACCCAGTACTTC. It specifies CASSVGEAETQYF.

In its sample, this clone was seen a few times. The chain links TRBV5-1 to TRBJ2-1; 7 bases line up with TRBD2. The CDR3 runs to 14 residues. Germline trimming cut 4 bases from V and 6 bases from J; bases unmatched to any gene: 7. Germline V gene data show CDR1 as SGHRS and CDR2 as YFSETQ. The CDR3 nucleotides read TGCGCCAGCAGCGCCGGACTAGGCCGCAATGAGCAGTTCTTC. Its translation: CASSAGLGRNEQFF.

This rearrangement joins TRBV7-8 to TRBJ1-1, with 7 bases fitting TRBD1. From germline, CDR1 is SGHVS and CDR2 FQNEAQ. The junction had 3 bases not matched to a gene; V was cut back by 2 bases and J by 0 bases. The CDR3 is made up of 15 amino acids. This chain's CDR3 is CASSLQGVLNTEAFF. The CDR3 coding sequence is TGTGCCAGCAGCTTACAGGGGGTCCTGAACACTGAAGCTTTCTTT.

This chain joins TRBV4-1 and TRBJ1-5; D may be TRBD1 (5 bases). V was clipped by 3 bases and J by 7 bases, with 16 bases between them. This CDR3 is 15 amino acids long. Germline CDR1 MGHRA, CDR2 YSYEKL. CDR3 in DNA: TGCGCCAGCAGCCAGACGGACAATTCGTACCAGCCCCAGCATTTT. Protein sequence: CASSQTDNSYQPQHF.

This chain links TRBV15 with TRBJ1-2, with D perhaps matching TRBD1 (5 bases). The V gene's germline CDR1 is LNHNV and CDR2 YYDKDF (reference sequence). Trimming shortened V by 1 base and J by 6 bases, and 18 bases separated the two germline ends. The CDR3 sequence is 16 residues long. The CDR3 nucleotides are TGTGCCACCAGCAGAGGAGGAGCGGGGGAGGATCATGGCTACACCTTC. Its translation is CATSRGGAGEDHGYTF.

This chain uses TRBV4-1 with TRBJ1-2; 9 nucleotides agree with TRBD1. CDR3 length: 16 amino acids. V lost 2 bases, J lost 5 bases, and 9 bases stayed unmatched. In germline, CDR1 is MGHRA, CDR2 YSYEKL. The CDR3 bases are TGCGCCAGCAGCCAACTATACAGGGGGCGCGGGTATGGCTACACCTTC. Translating gives CASSQLYRGRGYGYTF.

V usage is TRBV29-1 and J usage is TRBJ1-2, with TRBD1 matching 8 bases. CDR1 is SQVTM, CDR2 ANQGSEA, per germline. With V trimmed by 7 bases and J by 8 bases, 6 bases remained unmatched. The CDR3 is 11 amino acids. CDR3 DNA: TGCAGCGGCTTCGGACAGGGCGGCTACACCTTC. Protein product: CSGFGQGGYTF.

CDR3 in DNA: TGCGCCAGCAGCTTGGGACTAGCGGGGATCAACGAGCAGTACTTC. Translating gives CASSLGLAGINEQYF. V is TRBV5-1 and J is TRBJ2-7; 11 bases fit TRBD2. Trimming took 0 bases from V and 5 from J; bases not matched to a gene: 4. The V gene's germline CDR1 is SGHRS and CDR2 YFSETQ. The CDR3 covers 15 residues.

The J gene is TRBJ1-2, the V gene TRBV9; a weak D match, TRBD1 (5 bases). Germline V gives CDR1 SGDLS, CDR2 YYNGEE. The V end was cut by 2 bases, the J end by 4 bases, with 15 bases between. The CDR3 spans 15 residues. CDR3 DNA: TGTGCCAGCAGCGTGTGGGACTCAGATCCCTATGGCTACACCTTC. Translated, it gives CASSVWDSDPYGYTF. Full variable domain (missing parts from reference TRBV9 and TRBJ1-2): DSGVTQTPKHLITATGQRVTLRCSPRSGDLSVYWYQQSLDQGLQFLIQYYNGEERAKGNILERFSAQQFPDLHSELNLSSLELGDSALYFCASSVWDSDPYGYTFGSGTRLTVV.

This chain connects TRBV30 to TRBJ2-5, with D possibly TRBD1 on 5 matching bases. The DNA end is a closer match to TRBJ2-7, so the J assignment may be wrong. The CDR3 length is 13 residues. Germline V gives CDR1 GTSNPN, CDR2 SVGIG (reference sequence). Written as DNA, the CDR3 is TGTGCCTGGAGTGTACAGGTCACCTACGAGCAGTACTTC. It codes for CAWSVQVTYEQYF.

The chain uses TRBV4-3 and TRBJ1-1; D unresolved. This CDR3 is built from 15 residues. Trimming took off 0 bases at V and 4 bases at J, with 12 bases between the two ends. Germline loops: CDR1 LGHNA, CDR2 YSLEER. CDR3 sequence reads: CASSQELREGTEAFF. Written as DNA, the CDR3 is TGCGCCAGCAGCCAAGAATTAAGGGAGGGCACTGAAGCTTTCTTT.

The chain uses TRBV30 and TRBJ1-2, with D perhaps matching TRBD1 (5 bases). V dropped 2 bases and J dropped 4 bases, with 8 bases sitting between them. Germline-derived CDR1 and CDR2 are GTSNPN and SVGIG (reference sequence). The CDR3 sequence is 12 residues long. In nucleotides, the CDR3 is TGTGCCTGGAGTCCAGGGATCTATGGCTACACCTTC. This gives the protein CAWSPGIYGYTF.